This TCR beta chain is from a study of blood T cell repertoires in COVID-19. At the level of the study: Material from acute and convalescent COVID-19 was sourced from the United States, Italy and Spain. T cells, B-cell-depleted T cells, or PBMCs supplied cDNA or gDNA.

The authors' processing: Reference gene primer amplification gave estimated nucleated cell counts. Libraries were prepared by immunoSEQ multiplex PCR; TCRdb keeps only in-frame clonotypes and omits some of them. V and J calls and clone size follow that table, whereas D and trimming were derived from the DNA. The repertoire consists of approximately 99,000 clones, with 87% occurring once and the leading ten covering 15% to 20%. Trimming removed 6 bases from V and 5 bases from J, with 14 bases in between. Germline CDR1 reads LGHNT; CDR2 reads FRNRAP. CDR3 size: 13 residues. This TCR derives from a human donor in a cohort sampled during active COVID-19. The V and J genes are TRBV12-5 and TRBJ2-7, with D possibly being TRBD1 (6 bases). Sequences were obtained from peripheral blood. CDR3 coding DNA: TGTGCTAGTGGCCGGGCAGGGACAAACGAGCAGTACTTC. Its protein product is CASGRAGTNEQYF.